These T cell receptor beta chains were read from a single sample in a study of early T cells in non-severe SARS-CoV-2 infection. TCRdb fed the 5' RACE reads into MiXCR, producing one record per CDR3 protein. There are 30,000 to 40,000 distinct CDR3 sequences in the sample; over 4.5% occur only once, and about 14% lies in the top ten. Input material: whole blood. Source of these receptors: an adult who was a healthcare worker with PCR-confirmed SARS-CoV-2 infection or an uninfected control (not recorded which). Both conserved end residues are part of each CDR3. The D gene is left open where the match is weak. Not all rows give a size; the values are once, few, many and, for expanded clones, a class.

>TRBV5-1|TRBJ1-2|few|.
CASSPSFEGYTF
TGCGCCAGCAGCCCGAGTTTTGAGGGCTACACCTTC
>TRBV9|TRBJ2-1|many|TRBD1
CASSVQGAQYNEQFF
TGTGCCAGCAGCGTACAGGGGGCCCAATACAATGAGCAGTTCTTC
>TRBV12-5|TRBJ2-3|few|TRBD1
CASIDRGQTDTQYF
TGTGCTAGTATAGACAGGGGGCAAACAGATACGCAGTATTTT
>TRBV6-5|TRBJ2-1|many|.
CASSFPGSSYNEQFF
TGTGCCAGCAGTTTTCCCGGGAGCTCCTACAATGAGCAGTTCTTC
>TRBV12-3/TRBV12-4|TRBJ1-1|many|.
CASSLSSGREAFF
TGTGCCAGCAGTTTGTCGAGCGGGAGAGAAGCTTTCTTT
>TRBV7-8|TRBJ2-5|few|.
CASSLSSRETQYF
TGTGCCAGCAGCTTAAGTTCTCGAGAGACCCAGTACTTC
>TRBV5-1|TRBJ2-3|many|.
CASSLLGVREDTQYF
TGCGCCAGCAGCTTGCTGGGTGTGAGGGAAGATACGCAGTATTTT
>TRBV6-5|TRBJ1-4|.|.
CASSSPGRGEKLFF
TGTGCCAGCAGTAGCCCCGGGAGAGGGGAAAAACTGTTTTTT
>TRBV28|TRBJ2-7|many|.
CASSLPGTAGHEQYF
TGTGCCAGCAGTCTCCCCGGGACGGCGGGACACGAGCAGTACTTC
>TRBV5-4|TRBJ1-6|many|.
CASSRDNPSPLHF
TGTGCCAGCAGCCGGGACAATCCCTCACCCCTCCACTTT
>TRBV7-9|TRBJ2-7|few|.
CASSLGIAYEQYF
TGTGCCAGCAGCTTAGGTATAGCCTACGAGCAGTACTTC
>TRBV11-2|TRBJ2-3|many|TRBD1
CASSYRGLSTDTQYF
TGTGCCAGCAGCTACAGGGGTCTAAGCACAGATACGCAGTATTTT
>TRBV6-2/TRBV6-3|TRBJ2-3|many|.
CASGGVRDTDTQFF
TGTGCCAGCGGGGGAGTTCGAGATACAGATACGCAGTTTTTT
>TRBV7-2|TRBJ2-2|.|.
CASSLQGGDTGELFF
TGTGCCAGCAGCCTCCAAGGGGGGGACACCGGGGAGCTGTTTTTT